Listed here are 5 T cell receptor beta chains from one sample, sequenced in a study of a mutant IDH1 vaccine in newly diagnosed glioma. Libraries were prepared by immunoSEQ multiplex PCR; TCRdb keeps only in-frame clonotypes and omits some of them. The data contain 40,000 to 50,000 clones, 80% to 90% of them seen just once; the ten biggest clones take up about 1.5%. These receptors lack a known antigen. The time point was: week 5, during vaccination. Each vaccine dose was 300 ug of mutant IDH1 20-mer peptide, with topical imiquimod. The material was PBMCs, obtained from a glioma patient whose treatment included an IDH1 peptide vaccine. Every receptor here comes from a man in his forties with glioma.

CDR3 region: CASRISQITYGYTF. The CDR3 nucleotides read TGTGCCAGTAGAATCAGTCAAATCACCTATGGCTACACCTTC. The chain joins TRBV19 to TRBJ1-2; D is ambiguous. V lost 6 bases to trimming and J lost 4 bases, with 15 bases between them. The CDR3 loop spans 14 amino acids. Germline assignment: CDR1 LNHDA and CDR2 SQIVND (reference sequence).

This chain uses TRBV19 with TRBJ2-2, with 8 bases identical to TRBD1. In germline, CDR1 is LNHDA, CDR2 SQIVND (reference sequence). CDR3 size: 14 residues. The V segment lost 2 bases and the J segment 7 bases; nucleotides outside the gene matches: 3. In nucleotides, the CDR3 is TGTGCCAGTAGTATACAGGGGGCAGGCGGGGAGCTGTTTTTT. Translating gives CASSIQGAGGELFF.

A single count supports this clone. The rearrangement uses TRBV18 and TRBJ2-5; D remains ambiguous. Germline loops: CDR1 KGHSH, CDR2 LQKENI. V lost 3 bases and J 4 bases, leaving 6 bases between the germline ends. The length of the CDR3 is 12 residues. CDR3 DNA sequence: TGTGCCAGCTCACCCCGATTAGAGACCCAGTACTTC. Protein sequence: CASSPRLETQYF.

The J gene is TRBJ2-4, the V gene TRBV27; the D gene could be TRBD1 or TRBD2 (5 bases each). CDR1 and CDR2 from the germline V gene are MNHEY and SMNVEV (reference sequence). V lost 5 bases, J lost 8 bases, and 13 bases lay in between. The CDR3 has 13 amino acids. CDR3 in amino acids: CASSLPGRHIQYF. CDR3 nucleotides: TGTGCCAGCAGTCTCCCGGGACGGCACATTCAGTACTTC.

The V call is TRBV5-1, the J call TRBJ1-2; tentative D call: TRBD1 (6 bases). CDR1 SGHRS and CDR2 YFSETQ come from the germline V gene. Trimming pared 5 bases from V and 0 bases from J, leaving 11 bases between. The CDR3 is 14 amino acids. The CDR3 spells CASSDQGSNYGYTF. The CDR3 region has the DNA TGCGCCAGCAGTGACCAGGGGTCTAACTATGGCTACACCTTC.